This TCR beta chain was profiled in a study of beta chain features in type 1 diabetes. The CDR3 extends over 14 amino acids. The V gene lost 1 base and the J gene lost 5 bases, with 9 bases spanning the gap. CDR1 is SEHNR and CDR2 is FQNEAQ in the germline V gene (reference sequence). The whole isolated RNA underwent reverse transcription, so sequencing captured expressed TCRB transcripts. The assay was immunoSEQ multiplex PCR, and TCRdb's table has in-frame clones only and misses some. The sample has some 150,000 clones, roughly 10% seen once. The J gene is TRBJ2-1, the V gene TRBV7-9, with D uncertain. The sample comprised central memory CD4+ T cells from blood. The sequence derives from a man between 18 and 35 years old in good health. The CDR3 is CASSLVGTDNEQFF. The CDR3, as DNA: TGTGCCAGCAGCTTAGTGGGCACAGACAATGAGCAGTTCTTC.